Following are 25 T cell receptor beta chains from one sample sequenced in a study of blood T cell repertoires in COVID-19. Using immunoSEQ multiplex PCR, the repertoire was profiled, and TCRdb retains in-frame clones only, with some absent. There are 470,000 or so clones in the sample; around 89% occur only once, and about 4.5% lies in the top ten. What was sequenced was peripheral blood. These receptors came from a woman aged 30 to 39 with acute or convalescent COVID-19.

The chain is built from TRBV7-2 and TRBJ1-2, with a possible D match to TRBD1 (5 bases). V was shortened by 5 bases and J by 4 bases, with 11 bases between the two germline ends. The CDR3 contains 13 residues. Germline V lookup: CDR1 SGHTA, CDR2 FQGNSA. The CDR3 spells CASSPDSSYGYTF. CDR3 in DNA: TGTGCCAGCAGCCCCGACAGTTCCTATGGCTACACCTTC.

This clone has a handful of counts. Here the CDR3 DNA reads TGTGCCAGCAGCCAAGTCCCCGTGACAGCTGACTATGGCTACACCTTC. Its translation: CASSQVPVTADYGYTF. J is TRBJ1-2 and V is TRBV4-2; D is perhaps TRBD1 (5 bases). The CDR3 runs to 16 residues. CDR1 is LGHNA and CDR2 is YNFKEQ in the germline V gene. The V end was cut by 1 base, the J end by 3 bases, with 15 bases between.

This clone was seen a single time. This sequence joins TRBV2 and TRBJ2-7; TRBD2 might be the D (5 bases). There are 14 residues in the CDR3. Trimming removed 7 bases at V and 3 bases at J, with 16 bases between. Germline V gives CDR1 SNHLY, CDR2 FYNNEI. The CDR3 bases are TGTGCCAGCACCCCAGCGGAGAGGGTCTACGAGCAGTACTTC. It yields the protein CASTPAERVYEQYF.

The rearrangement joins TRBV2 to TRBJ2-1; D may correspond to TRBD1 or TRBD2 (6 bases each). The ends were cut back, 10 bases at V and 3 bases at J, with 13 bases in the middle. The germline CDR1 and CDR2 sequences are SNHLY and FYNNEI. The CDR3 consists of 13 residues. Here the CDR3 reads CATRGGFYNEQFF. CDR3 sequence (DNA): TGTGCCACCAGGGGAGGATTCTACAATGAGCAGTTCTTC. Full variable domain (rest looked up from reference TRBV2 and TRBJ2-1): EPEVTQTPSHQVTQMGQEVILRCVPISNHLYFYWYRQILGQKVEFLVSFYNNEISEKSEIFDDQFSVERPDGSNFTLKIRSTKLEDSAMYFCATRGGFYNEQFFGPGTRLTVL.

This clone was seen a handful of times. V usage is TRBV7-9 and J usage is TRBJ1-3; maybe TRBD1 (5 bases). The CDR3 length is 15 residues. CDR1 and CDR2 (germline): SEHNR, FQNEAQ (reference sequence). The germline V and J ends were trimmed by 5 bases and 2 bases, with 13 bases remaining between them. In nucleotides, the CDR3 is TGTGCCAGCAGCCTAGGCGGGACTCCTGGAAACACCATATATTTT. Amino acid sequence: CASSLGGTPGNTIYF. Full variable domain (rest looked up from reference TRBV7-9 and TRBJ1-3): DTGVSQNPRHKITKRGQNVTFRCDPISEHNRLYWYRQTLGQGPEFLTYFQNEAQLEKSRLLSDRFSAERPKGSFSTLEIQRTEQGDSAMYLCASSLGGTPGNTIYFGEGSWLTVV.

V usage is TRBV5-6 and J usage is TRBJ1-5; TRBD1 matches at 7 bases. The junction had 0 bases not matched to a gene; V was cut back by 0 bases and J by 0 bases. Germline values: CDR1 SGHDT, CDR2 YYEEEE. The CDR3 consists of 15 residues. This chain's CDR3 is CASSLAGGSNQPQHF. The CDR3 DNA follows: TGTGCCAGCAGCTTGGCAGGGGGTAGCAATCAGCCCCAGCATTTT.

The J gene is TRBJ1-6, the V gene TRBV29-1, with D hard to call. Trimming took off 7 bases at V and 10 bases at J, with 17 bases between the two ends. CDR1 SQVTM and CDR2 ANQGSEA come from the germline V gene. The CDR3 length is 13 residues. The CDR3 coding sequence is TGCAGCGCGACGGAGGGTTTAACCTCACCCCTCCACTTT. The encoded protein is CSATEGLTSPLHF.

This chain links TRBV10-2 with TRBJ1-4; perhaps TRBD1 as D (5 bases). CDR3 size: 18 residues. From germline, CDR1 is WSHSY and CDR2 SAAADI. Trimming took off 0 bases at V and 0 bases at J, with 14 bases between the two ends. CDR3 residues: CASSESTVGRATNEKLFF. CDR3 coding DNA: TGCGCCAGCAGTGAGTCGACAGTGGGTAGGGCAACTAATGAAAAACTGTTTTTT.

The chain employs TRBV3-1 (or the pseudogene TRBV3-2) and TRBJ2-7; tentatively, D is TRBD2 (7 bases). Germline lookup yields CDR1 LGHDT and CDR2 YNNKEL (reference sequence). The germline V and J ends were trimmed by 4 bases and 1 base, with 11 bases remaining between them. The CDR3 runs 14 residues. The CDR3 is CASSPRGPSYEQYF. Written as DNA, the CDR3 is TGTGCCAGCAGCCCGCGGGGGCCGTCCTACGAGCAGTACTTC.

Only a few counts were recorded for this clone. The chain is built from TRBV7-8 and TRBJ1-2; D is ambiguous. Trimming pared 4 bases from V and 1 base from J, leaving 4 bases between. Germline V CDR1 and CDR2: SGHVS, FQNEAQ. CDR3 length: 12 residues. The CDR3 here is CASSSDNYGYTF. The CDR3 nucleotides read TGTGCCAGCAGCTCAGATAACTATGGCTACACCTTC.

This clone was counted once. The J gene is TRBJ2-2, the V gene TRBV10-3; TRBD2 aligns across 10 bases. This CDR3 region has 17 residues. In germline, CDR1 is ENHRY, CDR2 SYGVKD. V gave up 5 bases and J gave up 1 base; unmatched junction bases: 7. CDR3 DNA: TGTGCCATCAGTTCTAGCGGGGGACCAATGAACACCGGGGAGCTGTTTTTT. This gives the protein CAISSSGGPMNTGELFF.

The chain has TRBV6-6 and TRBJ1-3; D remains ambiguous. The CDR3 is 15 residues long. The germline V gene encodes CDR1 MNHNY and CDR2 SVGAGI (reference sequence). The ends were cut back, 0 bases at V and 1 base at J, with 7 bases in the middle. The CDR3 loop is CASSYSTGSGNTIYF. The CDR3 bases are TGTGCCAGCAGTTACTCGACGGGGTCTGGAAACACCATATATTTT.

This clone was recorded only once. The chain carries TRBV6-5 and TRBJ1-2, with 9 bases matching TRBD1. The V and J ends lost 0 bases and 7 bases, in that order; junction bases with no gene match: 3. The CDR3 runs to 14 residues. CDR1 and CDR2 (germline): MNHEY, SVGAGI. CDR3 sequence: CASSYSGTGIGYTF. Here the CDR3 DNA reads TGTGCCAGCAGTTACTCGGGGACAGGGATTGGCTACACCTTC.

The chain has TRBV4-2 and TRBJ2-5; the D is unclear. From germline, CDR1 is LGHNA and CDR2 YNFKEQ. V was shortened by 3 bases and J by 1 base, with 9 bases between the two germline ends. This CDR3 comprises 14 residues. Here the CDR3 DNA reads TGTGCCAGCAGCCACCTCAGATTCCAAGAGACCCAGTACTTC. This gives the protein CASSHLRFQETQYF.

CDR3 in DNA: TGTGCCAGCACTACAGGGCGGAACACTGAAGCTTTCTTT. Protein product: CASTTGRNTEAFF. The chain recombines TRBV2 with TRBJ1-1; tentatively, D is TRBD1 (6 bases). Trimming left V 7 bases short and J 1 base short, with 10 bases between. The germline V gene has CDR1 SNHLY and CDR2 FYNNEI. This CDR3 has 13 amino acids. The whole variable domain, remainder taken from reference TRBV2 and TRBJ1-1, is EPEVTQTPSHQVTQMGQEVILRCVPISNHLYFYWYRQILGQKVEFLVSFYNNEISEKSEIFDDQFSVERPDGSNFTLKIRSTKLEDSAMYFCASTTGRNTEAFFGQGTRLTVV.

The chain uses TRBV5-6 and TRBJ1-1, with D maybe TRBD1 (5 bases). Trimming stripped 1 base from V and 9 bases from J, with 13 bases between. Looked up from germline, CDR1 is SGHDT and CDR2 is YYEEEE. CDR3 length: 13 amino acids. The CDR3 sequence: CASSLTGMRKAFF. CDR3 DNA: TGTGCCAGCAGCTTGACAGGTATGCGAAAAGCTTTCTTT.

This clone has only a few counts. This chain connects TRBV7-8 to TRBJ2-3, with unresolved D. The CDR3 runs 14 residues. Trimming stripped 1 base from V and 2 bases from J, with 7 bases between. Looked up from germline, CDR1 is SGHVS and CDR2 is FQNEAQ. This CDR3 is CASSLGGYTDTQYF. CDR3 bases: TGTGCCAGCAGCTTAGGCGGATACACAGATACGCAGTATTTT.

The chain couples TRBV18 to TRBJ2-5; 9 nucleotides line up with TRBD2. The V gene's germline CDR1 is KGHSH and CDR2 LQKENI. J gave up 2 bases and V 3 bases, and 7 bases lay outside the gene matches. CDR3 length: 16 amino acids. The CDR3 is CASSPEIAGEQETQYF. The CDR3 DNA reads TGTGCCAGCTCACCCGAGATAGCGGGGGAGCAAGAGACCCAGTACTTC.

This rearrangement joins TRBV5-1 to TRBJ1-2; the D gene is possibly TRBD1 (6 bases). Germline V CDR1 and CDR2: SGHRS, YFSETQ. V dropped 5 bases and J dropped 8 bases, with 19 bases sitting between them. This CDR3 has 14 amino acids. CDR3 DNA sequence: TGCGCCAGCAGAGGTGGCGGCGGGGGCGAGGGCTACACCTTC. Residues: CASRGGGGGEGYTF.

This chain links TRBV7-8 with TRBJ2-1; D is unclear. The CDR3 totals 15 residues. The germline CDR1 and CDR2 sequences are SGHVS and FQNEAQ. V was clipped by 1 base and J by 3 bases, with 10 bases between them. The CDR3 DNA reads TGTGCCAGCAGCTTAGGGGCCAACAGCTACAATGAGCAGTTCTTC. Encoded protein: CASSLGANSYNEQFF.

The CDR3 bases are TGCAGTGCTAGTACCAGGGGTGGCTATGGCTACACCTTC. It encodes CSASTRGGYGYTF. The chain carries TRBV20-1 and TRBJ1-2, with D possibly being TRBD1 (6 bases). The CDR3 covers 13 residues. V was shortened by 3 bases and J by 4 bases, with 12 bases between the two germline ends. Germline CDR1 and CDR2: DFQATT and SNEGSKA (reference sequence).

The chain employs TRBV6-5 and TRBJ2-7, with 9 nucleotides matching TRBD1. The germline V gene has CDR1 MNHEY and CDR2 SVGAGI. The length of the CDR3 is 14 residues. Losses at the gene ends were 5 bases for V and 3 bases for J; bases not matched to a gene: 5. The CDR3 spells CASSLRDRDYEQYF. The CDR3 nucleotides read TGTGCCAGCAGTCTCCGGGACAGGGACTACGAGCAGTACTTC.

The chain links TRBV19 to TRBJ1-2; TRBD1 might be the D (5 bases). Trimming shortened V by 4 bases and J by 1 base, and 13 bases separated the two germline ends. Per the germline V gene, CDR1 is LNHDA and CDR2 is SQIVND (reference sequence). There are 15 residues in the CDR3. In DNA form, the CDR3 reads TGTGCCAGTAGTACTGCCGGGCAGGGTAACTATGGCTACACCTTC. It encodes CASSTAGQGNYGYTF.

This chain uses TRBV18 with TRBJ1-1; D is possibly TRBD1 (5 bases). CDR1 is KGHSH, CDR2 LQKENI, per germline. This CDR3 spans 13 amino acids. With 4 bases removed from V and 1 base from J, the gap between germline ends came to 7 bases. DNA for the CDR3: TGTGCCAGCTCACAGGGGTGGAACACTGAAGCTTTCTTT. As protein: CASSQGWNTEAFF.

This clone was detected only a few times. The V and J genes are TRBV10-2 and TRBJ1-1; perhaps TRBD1 as D (5 bases). CDR1 is WSHSY and CDR2 is SAAADI in the germline V gene. The length of the CDR3 is 13 residues. The V gene lost 5 bases and the J gene lost 1 base, with 8 bases spanning the gap. CDR3 nucleotides: TGCGCCAGCAGTAGGGGATGGAACACTGAAGCTTTCTTT. This encodes CASSRGWNTEAFF.